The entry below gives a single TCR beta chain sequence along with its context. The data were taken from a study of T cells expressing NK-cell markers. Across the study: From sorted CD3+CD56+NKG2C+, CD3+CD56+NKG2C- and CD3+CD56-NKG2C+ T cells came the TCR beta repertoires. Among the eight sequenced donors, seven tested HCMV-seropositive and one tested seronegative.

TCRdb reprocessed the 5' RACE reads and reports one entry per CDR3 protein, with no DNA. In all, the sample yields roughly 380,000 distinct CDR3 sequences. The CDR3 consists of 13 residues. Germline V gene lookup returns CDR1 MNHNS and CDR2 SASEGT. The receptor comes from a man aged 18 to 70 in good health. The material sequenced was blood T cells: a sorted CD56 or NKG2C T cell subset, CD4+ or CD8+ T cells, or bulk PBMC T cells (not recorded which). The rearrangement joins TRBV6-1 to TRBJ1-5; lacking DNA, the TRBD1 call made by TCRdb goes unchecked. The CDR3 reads CASRQGSFEPQHF.